This TCR beta chain was observed in a study of T cell repertoires in aging, cancer and after chemotherapy. Study summary: The full dataset contained millions of TCR reads. Findings of the study overall: Compared with age-matched healthy donors, untreated hematological or solid cancer patients showed higher blood TCR clonality. Loss of evenness, beyond lost richness, contributed to age-related TCR diversity decline in cancer patients. In each cancer cohort, median generation probability increased across chemotherapy, suggesting thymic output rebounded.

Rearranged V-D-J TRB sequences were amplified with a mixed TRB-A/B primer pool. TCRdb fed the multiplex PCR reads into MiXCR, producing one record per CDR3 protein. The profile shows about 10,000 distinct CDR3 sequences, approximately 32% of them singletons. As for this clonotype: No antigen is known for it.

Trimming removed 9 bases at V and 11 bases at J, with 23 bases between. The CDR3 is 14 amino acids. Per germline, CDR1 LNHDA and CDR2 SQIVND (reference sequence). Peripheral blood genomic DNA, not sorted cells or RNA, was the template. The receptor's source is a human donor in good health. The donor label of this sample is uncertain. The V gene is TRBV19, the J gene TRBJ1-5, with D possibly being TRBD1 (6 bases). The source material was blood. The CDR3 is CASRGGQKSQAQHF. In DNA, the CDR3 is TGTGCCAGCAGGGGCGGACAAAAAAGCCAGGCCCAGCATTTT. Supplemented by reference TRBV19 and TRBJ1-5, the full variable domain reads DGGITQSPKYLFRKEGQNVTLSCEQNLNHDAMYWYRQDPGQGLRLIYYSQIVNDFQKGDIAEGYSVSREKKESFPLTVTSAQKNPTAFYLCASRGGQKSQAQHFGDGTRLSIL.